The 3 T cell receptor beta chains below all came from one sample that was sequenced in a study of spatial heterogeneity in lung cancer (dated by TCRdb to about 2019). The time point label of this sample denotes: sample taken at primary tumor resection. Libraries were prepared through 5' RACE. This sample was sequenced with a NextSeq 500. The public reads were reprocessed in TCRdb via fastp at Q25 and MiXCR, keeping in-frame beta chains. All rows with the same CDR3 protein become a single entry with the most common DNA and genes. Recorded for this sample are 85,000 to 100,000 distinct CDR3 sequences; 12% of them occurred a single time. The ten largest clones take up about two fifths of the sample. Here the sequenced sample was PBMCs, taken at surgery. The receptors shown here come from a male donor with early-stage non-small cell lung cancer.

The chain has TRBV18 and TRBJ2-5; 9 bases map to TRBD1. J lost 2 bases, V lost 6 bases, and 7 bases had no gene match. The CDR3 covers 15 residues. Germline V CDR1 and CDR2: KGHSH, LQKENI. CDR3: CASSLGTGSQETQYF. In nucleotides, the CDR3 is TGTGCCAGCTCCCTCGGGACAGGGTCTCAAGAGACCCAGTACTTC.

This clonotype occurred a few times. V gene TRBV27 combines with J gene TRBJ2-7; D perhaps matches TRBD1 (5 bases). The CDR3 runs 13 residues. The V end was cut by 0 bases, the J end by 5 bases, with 8 bases between. Germline assignment: CDR1 MNHEY and CDR2 SMNVEV (reference sequence). The CDR3 bases are TGTGCCAGCAGTTTATCAATAGGGGACGAGCAGTACTTC. It translates to CASSLSIGDEQYF.

This clonotype was observed a handful of times. The chain recombines TRBV6-2 or TRBV6-3 with TRBJ2-5; D perhaps matches TRBD2 (6 bases). V was cut by 5 bases and J by 4 bases, with 20 bases left in between. The CDR3 is 16 amino acids. Germline CDR1 MNHEY, CDR2 SVGEGT. CDR3 DNA sequence: TGTGCCAGCAGTGGGGGGAGAGGAGCCAAGGGAGAGACCCAGTACTTC. It yields the protein CASSGGRGAKGETQYF.